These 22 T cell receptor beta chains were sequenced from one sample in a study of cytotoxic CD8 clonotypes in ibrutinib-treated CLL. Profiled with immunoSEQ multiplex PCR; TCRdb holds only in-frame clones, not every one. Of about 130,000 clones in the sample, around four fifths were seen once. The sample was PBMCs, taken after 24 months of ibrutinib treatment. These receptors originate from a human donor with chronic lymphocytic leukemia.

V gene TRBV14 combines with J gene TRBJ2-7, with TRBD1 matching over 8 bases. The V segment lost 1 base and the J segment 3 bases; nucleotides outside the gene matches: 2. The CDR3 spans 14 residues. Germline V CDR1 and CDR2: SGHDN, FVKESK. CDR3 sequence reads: CASSQVRGLYEQYF. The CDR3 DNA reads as TGTGCCAGCAGCCAAGTCAGGGGGCTCTACGAGCAGTACTTC. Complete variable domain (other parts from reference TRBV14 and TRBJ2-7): EAGVTQFPSHSVIEKGQTVTLRCDPISGHDNLYWYRRVMGKEIKFLLHFVKESKQDESGMPNNRFLAERTGGTYSTLKVQPAELEDSGVYFCASSQVRGLYEQYFGPGTRLTVT.

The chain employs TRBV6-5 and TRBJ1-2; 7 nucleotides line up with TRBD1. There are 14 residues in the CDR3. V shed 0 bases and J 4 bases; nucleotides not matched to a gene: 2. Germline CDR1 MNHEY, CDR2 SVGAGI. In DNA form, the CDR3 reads TGTGCCAGCAGTTACTCAGGGGACAGCTATGGCTACACCTTC. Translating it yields CASSYSGDSYGYTF.

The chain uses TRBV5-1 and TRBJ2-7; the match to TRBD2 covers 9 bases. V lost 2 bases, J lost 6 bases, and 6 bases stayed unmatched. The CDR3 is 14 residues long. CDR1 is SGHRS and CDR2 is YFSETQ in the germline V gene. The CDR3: CASSFSGGPREQYF. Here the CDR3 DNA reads TGCGCCAGCAGCTTTAGCGGGGGCCCCCGCGAGCAGTACTTC.

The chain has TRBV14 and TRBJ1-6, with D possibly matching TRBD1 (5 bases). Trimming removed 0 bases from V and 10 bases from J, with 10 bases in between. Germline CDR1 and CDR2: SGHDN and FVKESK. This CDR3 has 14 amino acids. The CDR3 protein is CASSQEPGSSPLHF. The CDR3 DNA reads TGTGCCAGCAGCCAAGAGCCAGGGAGCTCACCCCTCCACTTT.

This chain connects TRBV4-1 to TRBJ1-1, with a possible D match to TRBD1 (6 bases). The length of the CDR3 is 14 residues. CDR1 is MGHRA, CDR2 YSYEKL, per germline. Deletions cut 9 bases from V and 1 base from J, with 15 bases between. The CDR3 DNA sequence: TGCGCCAGTGGGGGGGGCTCCTCGAACACTGAAGCTTTCTTT. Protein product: CASGGGSSNTEAFF.

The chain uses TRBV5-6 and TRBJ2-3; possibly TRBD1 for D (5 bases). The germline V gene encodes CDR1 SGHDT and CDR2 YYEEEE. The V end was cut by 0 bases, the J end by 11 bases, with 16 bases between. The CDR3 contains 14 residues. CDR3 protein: CASSLGQIEKGQYF. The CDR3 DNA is TGTGCCAGCAGCTTGGGACAGATCGAAAAGGGGCAGTATTTT.

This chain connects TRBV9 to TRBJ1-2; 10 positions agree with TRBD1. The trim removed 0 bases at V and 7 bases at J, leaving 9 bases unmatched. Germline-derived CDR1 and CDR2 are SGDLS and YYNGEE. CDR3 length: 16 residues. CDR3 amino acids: CASSVVRTGGIVGYTF. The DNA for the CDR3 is TGTGCCAGCAGCGTAGTGCGGACAGGGGGTATAGTTGGCTACACCTTC.

The CDR3 spells CASSYSLGGIGELFF. The DNA for the CDR3 is TGTGCCAGCAGTTACTCCTTAGGTGGGATCGGGGAGCTGTTTTTT. The rearrangement uses TRBV6-5 and TRBJ2-2; no firm D call. Germline CDR1 is MNHEY and CDR2 is SVGAGI. V lost 0 bases and J 7 bases, leaving 12 bases between the germline ends. This CDR3 comprises 15 residues.

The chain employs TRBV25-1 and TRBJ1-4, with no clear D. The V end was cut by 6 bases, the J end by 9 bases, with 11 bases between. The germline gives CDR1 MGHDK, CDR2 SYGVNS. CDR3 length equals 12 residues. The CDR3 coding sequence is TGTGCCAGCAGGGGTGCATTTAAAAAACTGTTTTTT. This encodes CASRGAFKKLFF.

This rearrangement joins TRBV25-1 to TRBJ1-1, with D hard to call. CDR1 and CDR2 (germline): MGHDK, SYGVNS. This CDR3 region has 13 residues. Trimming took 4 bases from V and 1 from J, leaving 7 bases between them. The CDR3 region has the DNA TGTGCCAGCAGTGGGGGAGGGAACACTGAAGCTTTCTTT. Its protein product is CASSGGGNTEAFF.

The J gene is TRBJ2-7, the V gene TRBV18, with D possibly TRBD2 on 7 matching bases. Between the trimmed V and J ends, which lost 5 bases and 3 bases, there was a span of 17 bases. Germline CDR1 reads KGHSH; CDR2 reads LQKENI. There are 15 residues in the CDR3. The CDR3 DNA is TGTGCCAGCTCATCAATACCGGGGGGCGACTACGAGCAGTACTTC. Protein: CASSSIPGGDYEQYF.

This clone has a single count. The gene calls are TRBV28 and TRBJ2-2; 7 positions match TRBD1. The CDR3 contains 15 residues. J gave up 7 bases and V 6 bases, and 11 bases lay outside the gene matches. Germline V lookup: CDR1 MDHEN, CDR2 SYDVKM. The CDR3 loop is CASRKEQGSFGELFF. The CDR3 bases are TGTGCCAGCAGGAAAGAACAGGGGAGTTTCGGGGAGCTGTTTTTT.

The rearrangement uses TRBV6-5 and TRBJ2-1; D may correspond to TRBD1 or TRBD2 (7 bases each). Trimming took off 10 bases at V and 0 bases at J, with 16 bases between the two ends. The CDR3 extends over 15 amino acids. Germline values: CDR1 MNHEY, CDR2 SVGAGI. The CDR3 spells CATTQGGSSYNEQFF. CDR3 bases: TGTGCCACCACCCAGGGGGGGAGCTCCTACAATGAGCAGTTCTTC.

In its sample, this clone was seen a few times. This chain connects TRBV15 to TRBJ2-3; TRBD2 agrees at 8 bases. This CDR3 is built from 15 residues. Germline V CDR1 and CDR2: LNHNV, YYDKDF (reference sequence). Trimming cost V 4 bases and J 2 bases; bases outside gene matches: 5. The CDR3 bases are TGTGCCACCAGCACCATAGCGGGGACCACAGATACGCAGTATTTT. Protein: CATSTIAGTTDTQYF.

Written as DNA, the CDR3 is TGTGCCAGCAGCCAAGCGTACACTGAAGCTTTCTTT. Protein sequence: CASSQAYTEAFF. The V gene is TRBV4-2, the J gene TRBJ1-1; D not certain. The V end lost 1 base, the J end lost 3 bases, and 3 bases lay between the germline ends. The germline CDR1 and CDR2 sequences are LGHNA and YNFKEQ. This CDR3 region has 12 residues.

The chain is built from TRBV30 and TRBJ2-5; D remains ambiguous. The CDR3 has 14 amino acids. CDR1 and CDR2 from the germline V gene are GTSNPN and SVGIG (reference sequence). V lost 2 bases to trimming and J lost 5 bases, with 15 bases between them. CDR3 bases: TGTGCCTGGAGTCCCCAAATATCACCCGAGACCCAGTACTTC. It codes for CAWSPQISPETQYF.

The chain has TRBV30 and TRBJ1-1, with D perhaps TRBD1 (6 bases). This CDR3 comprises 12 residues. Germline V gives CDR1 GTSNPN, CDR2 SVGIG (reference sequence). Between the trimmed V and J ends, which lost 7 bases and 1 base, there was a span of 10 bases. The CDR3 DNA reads TGTGCCTTCCAGACAGGGAACACTGAAGCTTTCTTT. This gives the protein CAFQTGNTEAFF.

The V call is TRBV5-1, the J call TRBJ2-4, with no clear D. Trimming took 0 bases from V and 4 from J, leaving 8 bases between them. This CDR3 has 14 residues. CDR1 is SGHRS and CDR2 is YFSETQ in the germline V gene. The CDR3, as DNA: TGCGCCAGCAGCTTGGAGGGCAGGAAAAACATTCAGTACTTC. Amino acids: CASSLEGRKNIQYF.

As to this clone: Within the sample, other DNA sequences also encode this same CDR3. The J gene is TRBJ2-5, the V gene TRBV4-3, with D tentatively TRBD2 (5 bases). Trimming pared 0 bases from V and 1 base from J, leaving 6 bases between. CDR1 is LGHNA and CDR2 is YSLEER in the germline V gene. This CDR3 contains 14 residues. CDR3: CASSQDRGQETQYF. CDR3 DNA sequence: TGCGCCAGCAGCCAAGATCGGGGCCAAGAGACCCAGTACTTC.

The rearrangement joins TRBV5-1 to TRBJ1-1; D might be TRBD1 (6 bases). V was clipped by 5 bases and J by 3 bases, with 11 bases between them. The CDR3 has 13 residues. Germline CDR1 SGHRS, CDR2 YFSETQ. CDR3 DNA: TGCGCCAGCAGTAGGGACATCGACACTGAAGCTTTCTTT. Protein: CASSRDIDTEAFF. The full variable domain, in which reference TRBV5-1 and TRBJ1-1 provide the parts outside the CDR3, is KAGVTQTPRYLIKTRGQQVTLSCSPISGHRSVSWYQQTPGQGLQFLFEYFSETQRNKGNFPGRFSGRQFSNSRSEMNVSTLELGDSALYLCASSRDIDTEAFFGQGTRLTVV.

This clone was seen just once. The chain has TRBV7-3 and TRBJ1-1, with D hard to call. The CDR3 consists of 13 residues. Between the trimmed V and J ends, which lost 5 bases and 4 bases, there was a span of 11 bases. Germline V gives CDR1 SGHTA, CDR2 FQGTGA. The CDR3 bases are TGTGCCAGCAGCGCTAGGTGGGGCACTGAAGCTTTCTTT. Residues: CASSARWGTEAFF.

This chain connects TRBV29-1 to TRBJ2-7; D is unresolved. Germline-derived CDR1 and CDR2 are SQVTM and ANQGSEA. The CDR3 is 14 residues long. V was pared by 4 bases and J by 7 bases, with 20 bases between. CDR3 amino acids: CSVGASAHQMEQYF. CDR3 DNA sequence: TGCAGCGTTGGGGCATCGGCCCATCAGATGGAGCAGTACTTC.